This T cell receptor (beta chain) was identified during a study of CD8+ T cells in alopecia areata. Treatment described: oral pan-JAK inhibitor, 5-10 mg twice daily. This clone was recorded only once. Reverse transcribed after extraction, RNA yielded cDNA as the sequencing template. TCRdb's copy holds only in-frame clones and misses some; the assay was immunoSEQ multiplex PCR. The sample has over 60,000 clones, approximately 44% seen once; the top ten hold around 21%. The CDR3 consists of 20 residues. The V gene lost 4 bases and the J gene lost 4 bases, with 26 bases spanning the gap. In germline, CDR1 is ENHRY, CDR2 SYGVKD.

The chain carries TRBV10-3 and TRBJ2-6; tentatively, D is TRBD1 or TRBD2 (5 bases each). This material consisted of CD8+ T cells sorted from blood, taken at approximately week 37, from a patient treated with tofacitinib. The receptor was derived from a human donor with alopecia areata. CDR3 sequence (DNA): TGTGCCATCAGTGGGGCCAGGGACCCCGGGGCTCTATCAGGGGCCAACGTCCTGACTTTC. This translates into CAISGARDPGALSGANVLTF.